This T cell receptor (beta chain) is drawn from a study of T-cell reconstitution after alpha-beta-depleted transplantation in children. Notes on the study in general: Expanded clones from the graft, numbering several hundred, reportedly supplied alpha-beta T cells about two months after transplant. Surviving recipient T cells and thymic progenitors accounted for the high day-60 TCRbeta diversity observed in some patients. Newly made T cells mostly supplied T-cell counts and diversity one year after transplant.

Unique molecular identifiers were used to barcode this TCRbeta library. TCRdb re-called the PCR reads with MiXCR, one entry per CDR3 protein. Of 350,000 to 500,000 distinct CDR3 sequences in the sample, around two fifths were seen once. In its sample, this clonotype was seen many times. Antigen unknown. Germline V gene data show CDR1 as MGHRA and CDR2 as YSYEKL. Trimming took off 4 bases at V and 6 bases at J, with 12 bases between the two ends. CDR3 length equals 13 residues. The source is a girl aged 2 to 10 with aplastic anemia, due to receive a stem cell transplant. The chain has TRBV4-1 and TRBJ1-1; D unresolved. This specimen consisted of PBMCs, obtained before TCRalphabeta/CD19-depleted stem cell transplant. DNA of the CDR3: TGCGCCAGCAGCCTGAAACCAATGGCTGAAGCTTTCTTT. Its protein product is CASSLKPMAEAFF.